This T cell receptor (beta chain) was obtained from a study of blood T cell repertoires in COVID-19. In the study overall: COVID-19 samples collected from the United States, Italy and Spain covered acute and convalescent phases. The analysed material was cDNA or gDNA that came from T cells, B-cell-depleted T cells, or PBMCs.

Germline CDR1 is MGHRA and CDR2 is YSYEKL. The CDR3 is 17 residues long. The ends lost 4 bases at V and 8 bases at J; junction bases unmatched: 17. Original handling: Estimation of nucleated cell counts was performed using reference gene primer amplification. Libraries were prepared by immunoSEQ multiplex PCR; TCRdb keeps only in-frame clonotypes and omits some of them. V and J calls and clone size are given by that table; D and trimming were obtained from the DNA. The profile shows 150,000 or so clones, approximately 89% of them singletons. Only one count was recorded for this clone. This sequence originates from a man aged 50 or older with acute or convalescent COVID-19. The chain has TRBV4-1 and TRBJ2-1; 7 bases are shared with TRBD1. Material: peripheral blood. The CDR3 loop reads CASSRILAGGAIDEQFF. The CDR3, as DNA: TGCGCCAGCAGCCGCATCCTCGCAGGGGGTGCGATTGATGAGCAGTTCTTC.